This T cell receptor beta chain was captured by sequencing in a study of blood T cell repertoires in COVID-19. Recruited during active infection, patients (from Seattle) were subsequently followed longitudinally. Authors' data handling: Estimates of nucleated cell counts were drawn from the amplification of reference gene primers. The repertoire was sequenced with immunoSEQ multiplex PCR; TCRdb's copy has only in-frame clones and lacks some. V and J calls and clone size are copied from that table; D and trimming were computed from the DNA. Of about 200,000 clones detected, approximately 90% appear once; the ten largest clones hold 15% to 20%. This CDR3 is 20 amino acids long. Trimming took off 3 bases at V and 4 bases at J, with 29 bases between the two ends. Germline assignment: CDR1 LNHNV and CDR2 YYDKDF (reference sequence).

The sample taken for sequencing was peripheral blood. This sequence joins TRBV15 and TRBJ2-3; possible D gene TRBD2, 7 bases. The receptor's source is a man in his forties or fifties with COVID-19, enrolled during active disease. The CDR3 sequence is CATSSIMGGQTRLAADTQYF. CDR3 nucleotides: TGTGCCACCAGCAGCATTATGGGTGGACAGACCCGACTAGCAGCAGATACGCAGTATTTT.